The 23 T cell receptor beta chains presented below share a single source sample, sequenced in a study of beta chain features in type 1 diabetes. Study-wide results and caveats: TCRB CDR3s from Type 1 diabetes patients were moderately but significantly shorter in all four CD4+ subsets.

Expressed TCRB transcripts were sequenced because the isolated RNA had all been reverse transcribed beforehand. Here immunoSEQ multiplex PCR was the method, and the copy in TCRdb shows in-frame clones only, minus some. The table lists around 15,000 clones, about 72% of them singletons. For these TCRs, the target antigens are not known. The specimen sequenced was stem cell memory CD4+ T cells from blood. Receptor source: a woman between 18 and 30 years old with type 1 diabetes.

The table lists this clone with a few counts. The CDR3 coding sequence is TGTGCCAACGCCATACAGGGAACTACCGGGGAGCTGTTTTTT. This codes for CANAIQGTTGELFF. V is TRBV2 and J is TRBJ2-2; D is possibly TRBD1 (6 bases). This CDR3 is 14 amino acids long. V dropped 10 bases and J dropped 5 bases, with 17 bases sitting between them. Germline CDR1 and CDR2: SNHLY and FYNNEI.

This clone was counted between two and nine times. This chain links TRBV15 with TRBJ2-5; 8 nucleotides match TRBD2. Trimming removed 0 bases from V and 5 bases from J; junction bases left unmatched: 8. There are 16 residues in the CDR3. Looked up from germline, CDR1 is LNHNV and CDR2 is YYDKDF (reference sequence). CDR3 sequence: CATSRDPTGGGETQYF. CDR3 coding DNA: TGTGCCACCAGCAGAGATCCCACGGGAGGGGGTGAGACCCAGTACTTC.

This chain connects TRBV12-5 to TRBJ1-1; the match to TRBD1 covers 8 bases. Trimming at V came to 4 bases and at J to 3 bases, leaving 4 bases not matched to a gene. The CDR3 totals 14 residues. Germline CDR1 is LGHNT and CDR2 is FRNRAP. The CDR3 bases are TGTGCTAGTGGTTCGCAGGGACAGGACACTGAAGCTTTCTTT. This translates into CASGSQGQDTEAFF.

This sequence joins TRBV28 and TRBJ2-1, with 7 bases aligning to TRBD2. Trimming removed 4 bases from V and 8 bases from J; junction bases left unmatched: 2. The germline V gene encodes CDR1 MDHEN and CDR2 SYDVKM. This CDR3 spans 12 amino acids. CDR3 in amino acids: CASSWGGDEQFF. CDR3 DNA: TGTGCCAGCAGTTGGGGGGGAGATGAGCAGTTCTTC. Combining the CDR3 with reference TRBV28 and TRBJ2-1 gives the whole variable domain DVKVTQSSRYLVKRTGEKVFLECVQDMDHENMFWYRQDPGLGLRLIYFSYDVKMKEKGDIPEGYSVSREKKERFSLILESASTNQTSMYLCASSWGGDEQFFGPGTRLTVL.

The chain has TRBV30 and TRBJ2-4; TRBD2 might be the D (6 bases). Trimming pared 4 bases from V and 5 bases from J, leaving 6 bases between. The CDR3 sequence is 11 residues long. Germline V gives CDR1 GTSNPN, CDR2 SVGIG (reference sequence). CDR3 sequence: CAWTGENIQYF. The CDR3 region has the DNA TGTGCCTGGACGGGGGAAAACATTCAGTACTTC.

The rearrangement links TRBV7-9 to TRBJ1-3; D is undetermined. Trimming took off 5 bases at V and 4 bases at J, with 12 bases between the two ends. The CDR3 is made up of 14 amino acids. In germline, CDR1 is SEHNR, CDR2 FQNEAQ (reference sequence). CDR3 amino acids: CASSRREDGNTIYF. DNA for the CDR3: TGTGCCAGCAGCCGTCGGGAGGACGGAAACACCATATATTTT.

This clone is a singleton in its sample. V gene TRBV6-6 combines with J gene TRBJ2-1, with unresolved D. This CDR3 has 11 residues. The V end lost 6 bases, the J end lost 4 bases, and 4 bases lay between the germline ends. Germline CDR1 MNHNY, CDR2 SVGAGI (reference sequence). CDR3 residues: CASSMYNEQFF. The CDR3 region has the DNA TGTGCCAGCAGCATGTACAATGAGCAGTTCTTC.

The gene calls are TRBV6-5 and TRBJ2-7; D may be TRBD2 (6 bases). The CDR3 totals 15 residues. Per germline, CDR1 MNHEY and CDR2 SVGAGI. The V gene lost 6 bases and the J gene lost 0 bases, with 15 bases spanning the gap. The CDR3 DNA follows: TGTGCCAGCAGCCTTGCCGGGACTGGCTCCTACGAGCAGTACTTC. Its translation is CASSLAGTGSYEQYF.

This chain uses TRBV29-1 with TRBJ2-3, with 8 bases aligning to TRBD2. CDR1 and CDR2 from the germline V gene are SQVTM and ANQGSEA. J was trimmed by 5 bases and V by 2 bases; bases with no gene match: 9. The CDR3 is 15 residues long. CDR3 residues: CSVEKSGSRVDTQYF. The DNA for the CDR3 is TGCAGCGTTGAAAAAAGCGGGAGTCGTGTAGATACGCAGTATTTT.

The J gene is TRBJ2-7, the V gene TRBV18; TRBD2 aligns across 10 bases. Germline trimming cut 2 bases from V and 2 bases from J; bases unmatched to any gene: 3. CDR1 and CDR2 (germline): KGHSH, LQKENI. The length of the CDR3 is 15 residues. The CDR3 region is CASSPLSGRAYEQYF. CDR3 nucleotides: TGTGCCAGCTCACCATTGAGCGGGAGGGCCTACGAGCAGTACTTC.

This clone was seen a few times. The chain is built from TRBV6-4 and TRBJ2-7; TRBD2 agrees at 15 bases. Looked up from germline, CDR1 is MRHNA and CDR2 is SNTAGT. V lost 4 bases, J lost 3 bases, and 7 bases stayed unmatched. CDR3 length: 17 amino acids. CDR3 sequence (DNA): TGTGCCAGCAGTGGGACTAGCGGGAGGGCCCGTTACTACGAGCAGTACGTC. Translating it yields CASSGTSGRARYYEQYV.

This chain uses TRBV13 with TRBJ1-2; D gene ambiguous. The CDR3 length is 14 residues. Between the trimmed V and J ends, which lost 5 bases and 4 bases, there was a span of 14 bases. Germline V gives CDR1 PRHDT, CDR2 FYEKMQ (reference sequence). The CDR3 loop is CASSTLGRSYGYTF. CDR3 DNA sequence: TGTGCCAGCAGCACACTAGGAAGATCCTATGGCTACACCTTC.

This clone was seen more than once but under ten times. This chain links TRBV5-1 with TRBJ1-1; D is undetermined. V lost 3 bases to trimming and J lost 2 bases, with 14 bases between them. CDR3 length: 15 amino acids. The germline CDR1 and CDR2 sequences are SGHRS and YFSETQ. DNA for the CDR3: TGCGCCAGCAGCTCCCTCCGTCCGGGTAACACTGAAGCTTTCTTT. It translates to CASSSLRPGNTEAFF.

This rearrangement joins TRBV5-1 to TRBJ2-5; 11 bases are a match to TRBD1. Near its end, the DNA agrees better with TRBJ2-7, so the J call may be wrong. The CDR3 totals 14 residues. The germline V gene encodes CDR1 SGHRS and CDR2 YFSETQ. The CDR3 reads CASSFRTGGAEQYF. The CDR3 region has the DNA TGCGCCAGCAGCTTCCGGACAGGGGGCGCCGAGCAGTACTTC.

The chain couples TRBV19 to TRBJ1-1; maybe TRBD1 (5 bases). Germline CDR1 and CDR2: LNHDA and SQIVND (reference sequence). The CDR3 has 12 amino acids. V lost 4 bases to trimming and J lost 11 bases, with 14 bases between them. The CDR3 loop is CASSRQGMFAFF. As DNA, the CDR3 is TGTGCCAGTAGTAGGCAGGGAATGTTCGCTTTCTTT.

The V and J genes are TRBV30 and TRBJ2-1, with 11 bases that match TRBD2. This CDR3 is 14 amino acids long. The germline CDR1 and CDR2 sequences are GTSNPN and SVGIG (reference sequence). V lost 7 bases, J lost 9 bases, and 11 bases stayed unmatched. The CDR3 here is CAFNPSGRRVEQFF. As DNA, the CDR3 is TGTGCCTTCAACCCTAGCGGGAGGCGCGTTGAGCAGTTCTTC.

The chain joins TRBV29-1 to TRBJ1-1, with 10 bases that match TRBD1. The CDR3 consists of 15 residues. V shed 6 bases and J 5 bases; nucleotides not matched to a gene: 12. Germline V gives CDR1 SQVTM, CDR2 ANQGSEA. DNA of the CDR3: TGCAGCGTCGGGACAGGGGCCTCCCGAGGGACTGAAGCTTTCTTT. Amino acid sequence: CSVGTGASRGTEAFF. The full variable domain, completed using reference TRBV29-1 and TRBJ1-1, is SAVISQKPSRDICQRGTSLTIQCQVDSQVTMMFWYRQQPGQSLTLIATANQGSEATYESGFVIDKFPISRPNLTFSTLTVSNMSPEDSSIYLCSVGTGASRGTEAFFGQGTRLTVV.

The gene calls are TRBV28 and TRBJ1-5; D remains unclear. Trimming removed 7 bases from V and 4 bases from J, with 17 bases in between. The CDR3 spans 15 residues. The germline gives CDR1 MDHEN, CDR2 SYDVKM. As DNA, the CDR3 is TGTGCCAGCACCCCGGCGGGAGGACTAAATCAGCCCCAGCATTTT. Encoded protein: CASTPAGGLNQPQHF.

This chain joins TRBV6-6 and TRBJ1-1; 7 bases are a match to TRBD1. CDR3 size: 13 residues. The germline gives CDR1 MNHNY, CDR2 SVGAGI (reference sequence). Unmatched junction bases numbered 1, after V lost 5 bases and J lost 1 base. The CDR3 loop reads CASSGQENTEAFF. In DNA, the CDR3 is TGTGCCAGCAGTGGACAGGAGAACACTGAAGCTTTCTTT.

The V call is TRBV6-5, the J call TRBJ2-5, with D unclear. V was trimmed by 0 bases and J by 5 bases, leaving 10 bases between them. This CDR3 comprises 14 residues. CDR1 is MNHEY, CDR2 SVGAGI, per germline. CDR3 loop: CASSYSKRSETQYF. In DNA form, the CDR3 reads TGTGCCAGCAGTTACTCGAAGAGGTCGGAGACCCAGTACTTC.

The chain uses TRBV28 and TRBJ2-3; D perhaps matches TRBD2 (6 bases). CDR1 is MDHEN and CDR2 is SYDVKM in the germline V gene. This CDR3 comprises 11 residues. The V and J ends lost 11 bases and 2 bases respectively, with 8 bases between them. The CDR3 loop reads CAGGNTDTQYF. CDR3 nucleotide sequence: TGTGCCGGAGGGAACACAGATACGCAGTATTTT.

The chain joins TRBV5-1 to TRBJ2-3; 8 bases align to TRBD1. Germline CDR1 SGHRS, CDR2 YFSETQ. The length of the CDR3 is 16 residues. V shed 7 bases, J shed 6 bases, and the junction held 16 bases outside the gene matches. CDR3 nucleotide sequence: TGCGCCAGCGGGTTGGACAGGGACCTTTTGAAGGATACGCAGTATTTT. It is translated as CASGLDRDLLKDTQYF.

This clone was recorded a few times. The rearrangement joins TRBV19 to TRBJ1-2; a possible D gene is TRBD1 (6 bases). V dropped 11 bases and J dropped 1 base, with 11 bases sitting between them. The CDR3 is made up of 12 amino acids. The germline V gene encodes CDR1 LNHDA and CDR2 SQIVND (reference sequence). The CDR3 region is CASFRGNYGYTF. CDR3 in DNA: TGTGCCTCGTTCAGGGGTAACTATGGCTACACCTTC.